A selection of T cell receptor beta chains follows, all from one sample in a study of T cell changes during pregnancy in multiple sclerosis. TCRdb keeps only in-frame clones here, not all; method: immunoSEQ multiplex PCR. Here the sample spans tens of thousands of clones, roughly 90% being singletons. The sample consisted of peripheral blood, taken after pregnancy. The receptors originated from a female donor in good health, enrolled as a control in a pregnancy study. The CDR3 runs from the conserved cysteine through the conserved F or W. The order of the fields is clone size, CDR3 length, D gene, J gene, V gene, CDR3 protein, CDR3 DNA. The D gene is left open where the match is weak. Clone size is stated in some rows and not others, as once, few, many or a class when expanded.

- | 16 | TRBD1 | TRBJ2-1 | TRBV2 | CASKPDRGLAYNEQFF | TGTGCCAGCAAACCTGACAGGGGGCTCGCCTACAATGAGCAGTTCTTC
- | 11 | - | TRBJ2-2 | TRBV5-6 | CASSQKGELFF | TGTGCCAGCAGCCAAAAAGGGGAGCTGTTTTTT
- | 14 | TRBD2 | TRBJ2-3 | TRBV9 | CASSHSGSADTQYF | TGTGCCAGCAGCCATAGCGGGAGTGCAGATACGCAGTATTTT
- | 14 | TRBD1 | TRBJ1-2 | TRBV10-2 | CASSGRTGRYGYTF | TGCGCCAGCAGTGGCCGGACAGGGCGGTATGGCTACACCTTC
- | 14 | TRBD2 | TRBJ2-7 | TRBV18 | CASSPGGFSYEQYF | TGTGCCAGCTCTCCGGGGGGGTTCTCCTACGAGCAGTACTTC
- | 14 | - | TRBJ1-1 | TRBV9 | CASSVSSENTEAFF | TGTGCCAGCAGCGTAAGTAGCGAGAACACTGAAGCTTTCTTT
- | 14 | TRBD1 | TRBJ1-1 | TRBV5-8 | CASTKDRENTEAFF | TGTGCCAGCACTAAGGACAGGGAAAACACTGAAGCTTTCTTT
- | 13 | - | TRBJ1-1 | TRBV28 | CASSDRSNTEAFF | TGTGCCAGCAGTGACCGGAGTAACACTGAAGCTTTCTTT
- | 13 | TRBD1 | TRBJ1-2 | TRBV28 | CASSLQGAGGYTF | TGTGCCAGCAGTTTACAGGGGGCGGGTGGCTACACCTTC
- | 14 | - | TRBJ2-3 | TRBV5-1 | CASSLSGSTDTQYF | TGCGCCAGCAGCTTGAGCGGTAGCACAGATACGCAGTATTTT
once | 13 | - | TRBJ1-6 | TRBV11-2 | CASSLQINSPLHF | TGTGCCAGCAGCTTGCAGATAAATTCACCCCTCCACTTT
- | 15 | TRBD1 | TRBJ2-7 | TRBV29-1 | CSVGLGQGSTYEQYF | TGCAGCGTTGGACTGGGACAGGGGAGTACCTACGAGCAGTACTTC
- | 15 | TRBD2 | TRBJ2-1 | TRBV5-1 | CASSLGLAGLNEQFF | TGCGCCAGCAGTTTGGGACTAGCGGGACTAAATGAGCAGTTCTTC
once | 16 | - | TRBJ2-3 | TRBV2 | CASSATPPTSTDTQYF | TGTGCCAGCAGTGCTACCCCTCCCACTAGCACAGATACGCAGTATTTT
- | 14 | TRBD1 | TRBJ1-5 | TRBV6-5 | CASSISRGNQPQHF | TGTGCCAGCAGTATCTCCAGGGGGAACCAGCCCCAGCATTTT
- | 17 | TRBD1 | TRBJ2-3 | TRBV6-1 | CASSEVPTGLDTDTQYF | TGTGCCAGCAGTGAAGTACCGACAGGGTTAGACACAGATACGCAGTATTTT
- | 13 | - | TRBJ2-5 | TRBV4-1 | CASSQDNQETQYF | TGCGCCAGCAGCCAGGACAACCAAGAGACCCAGTACTTC